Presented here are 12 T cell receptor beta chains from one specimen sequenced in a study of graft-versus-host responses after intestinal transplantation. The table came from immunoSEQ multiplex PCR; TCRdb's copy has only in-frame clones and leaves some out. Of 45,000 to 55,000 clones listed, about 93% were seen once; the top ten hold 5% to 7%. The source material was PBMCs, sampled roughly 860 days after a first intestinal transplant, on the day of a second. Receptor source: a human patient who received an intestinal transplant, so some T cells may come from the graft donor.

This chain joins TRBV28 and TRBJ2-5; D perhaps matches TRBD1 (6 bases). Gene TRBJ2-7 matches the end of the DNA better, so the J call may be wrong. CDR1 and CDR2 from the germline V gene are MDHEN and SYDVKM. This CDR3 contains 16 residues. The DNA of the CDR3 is TGTGCCAGCAGTGGGCGATGGGGGCAGGGTTGGTACGAGCAGTACTTC. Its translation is CASSGRWGQGWYEQYF.

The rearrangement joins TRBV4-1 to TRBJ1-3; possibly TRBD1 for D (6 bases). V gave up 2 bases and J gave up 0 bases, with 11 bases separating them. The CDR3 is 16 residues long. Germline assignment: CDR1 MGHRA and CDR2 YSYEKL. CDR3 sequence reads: CASSQKGGSSGNTIYF. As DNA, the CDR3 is TGCGCCAGCAGCCAAAAAGGGGGGTCCTCTGGAAACACCATATATTTT.

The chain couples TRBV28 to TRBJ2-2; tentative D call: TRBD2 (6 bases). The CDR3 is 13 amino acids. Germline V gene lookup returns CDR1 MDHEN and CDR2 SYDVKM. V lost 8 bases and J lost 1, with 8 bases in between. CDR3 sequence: CASWRENTGELFF. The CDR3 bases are TGTGCCAGCTGGCGGGAGAACACCGGGGAGCTGTTTTTT.

The CDR3 here is CATTLGSSNQPQHF. DNA for the CDR3: TGTGCCACCACTTTGGGATCTAGCAATCAGCCCCAGCATTTT. The rearrangement uses TRBV6-1 and TRBJ1-5; the D is unclear. CDR3 length: 14 residues. The germline V gene encodes CDR1 MNHNS and CDR2 SASEGT. V was trimmed by 10 bases and J by 0 bases, leaving 13 bases between them.

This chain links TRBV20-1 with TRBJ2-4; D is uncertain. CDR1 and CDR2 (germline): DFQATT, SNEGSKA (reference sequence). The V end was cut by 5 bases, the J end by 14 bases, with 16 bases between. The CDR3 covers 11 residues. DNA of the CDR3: TGCAGTGCTCATACCGATGGGAAGGAGTACTTC. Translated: CSAHTDGKEYF.

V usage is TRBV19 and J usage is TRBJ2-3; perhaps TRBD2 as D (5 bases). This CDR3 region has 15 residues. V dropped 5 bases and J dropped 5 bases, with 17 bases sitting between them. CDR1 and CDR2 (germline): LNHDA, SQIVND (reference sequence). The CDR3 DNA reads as TGTGCCAGTAGTCCTATAGCTTCCGCGGGAGATACGCAGTATTTT. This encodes CASSPIASAGDTQYF.

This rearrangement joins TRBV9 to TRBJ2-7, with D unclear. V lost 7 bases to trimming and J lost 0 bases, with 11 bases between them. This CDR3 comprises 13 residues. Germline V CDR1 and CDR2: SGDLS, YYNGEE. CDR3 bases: TGTGCCAGCTCACCTACGAGCTCCTACGAGCAGTACTTC. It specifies CASSPTSSYEQYF.

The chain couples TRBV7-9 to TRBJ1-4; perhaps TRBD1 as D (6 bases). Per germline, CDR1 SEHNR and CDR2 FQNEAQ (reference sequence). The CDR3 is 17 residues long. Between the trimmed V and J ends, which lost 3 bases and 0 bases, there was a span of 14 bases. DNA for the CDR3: TGTGCCAGCAGCTTGGGGGCAGGGGAAACAACTAATGAAAAACTGTTTTTT. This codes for CASSLGAGETTNEKLFF.

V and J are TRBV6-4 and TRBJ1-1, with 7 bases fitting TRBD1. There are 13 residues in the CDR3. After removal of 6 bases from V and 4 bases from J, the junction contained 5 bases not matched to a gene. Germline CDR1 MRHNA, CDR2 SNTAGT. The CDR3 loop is CASRSQGGTEAFF. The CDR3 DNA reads TGTGCCAGCAGGTCCCAGGGGGGCACTGAAGCTTTCTTT.

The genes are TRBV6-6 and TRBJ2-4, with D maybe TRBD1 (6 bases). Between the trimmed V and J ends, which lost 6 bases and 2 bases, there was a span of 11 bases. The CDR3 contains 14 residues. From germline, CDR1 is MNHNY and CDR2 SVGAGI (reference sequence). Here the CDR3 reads CASRPRGPKNIQYF. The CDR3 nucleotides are TGTGCCAGCAGGCCCAGGGGTCCCAAAAACATTCAGTACTTC.

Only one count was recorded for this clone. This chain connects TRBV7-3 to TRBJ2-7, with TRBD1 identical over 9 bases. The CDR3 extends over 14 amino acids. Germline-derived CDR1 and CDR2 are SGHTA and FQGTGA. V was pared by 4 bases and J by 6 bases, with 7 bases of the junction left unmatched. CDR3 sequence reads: CASSWDRESGEQYF. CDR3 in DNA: TGTGCCAGCAGCTGGGACAGGGAAAGTGGCGAGCAGTACTTC.

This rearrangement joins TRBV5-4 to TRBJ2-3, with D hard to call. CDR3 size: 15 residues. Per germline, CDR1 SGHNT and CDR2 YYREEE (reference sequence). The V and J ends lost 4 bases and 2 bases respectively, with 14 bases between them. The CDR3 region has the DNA TGTGCCAGCAGCCGGTATGTCAGATCCACAGATACGCAGTATTTT. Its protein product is CASSRYVRSTDTQYF.